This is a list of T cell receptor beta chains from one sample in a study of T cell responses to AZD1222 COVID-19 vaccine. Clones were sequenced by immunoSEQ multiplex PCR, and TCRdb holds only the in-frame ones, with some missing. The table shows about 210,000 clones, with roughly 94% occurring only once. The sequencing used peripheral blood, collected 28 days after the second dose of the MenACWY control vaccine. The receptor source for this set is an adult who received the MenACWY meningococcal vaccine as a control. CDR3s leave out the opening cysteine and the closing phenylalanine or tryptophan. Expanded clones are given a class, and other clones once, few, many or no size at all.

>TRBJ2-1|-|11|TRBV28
ASSFRGGARQF
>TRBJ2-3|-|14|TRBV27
ASSPLAGGRTDTQY
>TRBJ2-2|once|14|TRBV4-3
ASSQDRGALTGELF
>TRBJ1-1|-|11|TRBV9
ASSSGARTEAF
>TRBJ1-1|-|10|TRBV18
ASGQGGTEAF
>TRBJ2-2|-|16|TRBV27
ASSFWGAAGLNTGELF
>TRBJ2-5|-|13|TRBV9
ASSVGEGGWETQY
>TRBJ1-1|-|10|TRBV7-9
ASSRVGTEAF
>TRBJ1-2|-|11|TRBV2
ASSLRGERGYT
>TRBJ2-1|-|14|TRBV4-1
ASSQVPEQRPREQF
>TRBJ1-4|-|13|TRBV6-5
ASSPRDSWNEKLF
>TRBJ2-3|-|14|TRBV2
ASTVSGRIRADTQY
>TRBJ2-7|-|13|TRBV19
ASSTRTGGTYEQY
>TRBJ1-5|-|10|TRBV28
ATTSYNQPQH
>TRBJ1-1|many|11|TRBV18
ASSPRQNTEAF
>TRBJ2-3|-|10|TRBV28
ATSEDADTQY
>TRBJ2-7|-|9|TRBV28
ASSPRYEQY
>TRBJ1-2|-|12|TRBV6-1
ASSEGQGGYGYT
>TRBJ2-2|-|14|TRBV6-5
ASSYVGRKNTGELF
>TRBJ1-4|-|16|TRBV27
ASSTGMGDGTTNEKLF
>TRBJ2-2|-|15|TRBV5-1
ASSPNRTSGRSGELF
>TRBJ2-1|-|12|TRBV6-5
ASSYVQAHNEQF
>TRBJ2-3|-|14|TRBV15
ATSRDRIPSTDTQY
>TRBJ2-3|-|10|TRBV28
ASSLTSGRGY
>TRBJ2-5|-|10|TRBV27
ASSFAGGTQY
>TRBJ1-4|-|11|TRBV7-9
ASSPSANEKLF
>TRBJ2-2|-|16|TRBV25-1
ASSLRAQGAQNTGELF
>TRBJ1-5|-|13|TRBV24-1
ATSDRTGVDQPQH
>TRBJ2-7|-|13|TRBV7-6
ASSPTSGRLGEQY
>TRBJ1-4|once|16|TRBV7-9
ASSPGQGSSSTNEKLF
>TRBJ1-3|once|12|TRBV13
ASSPPGAGNTIY
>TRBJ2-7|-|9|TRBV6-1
ASSELSYPY
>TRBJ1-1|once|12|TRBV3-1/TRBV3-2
ASSQVVGSAEAF
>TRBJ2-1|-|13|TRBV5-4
ASSPVPSSYNEQF
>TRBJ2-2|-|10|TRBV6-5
ASSPADGELF
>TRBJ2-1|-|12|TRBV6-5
ASIRQGAGDEQF
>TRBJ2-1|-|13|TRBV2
ASRKGPTRVDEQF
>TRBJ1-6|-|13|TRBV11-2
ASSLGRQGESPLH
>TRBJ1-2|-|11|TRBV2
ASRDRALYGYT
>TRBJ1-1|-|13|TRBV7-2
ASSFVRGGSSEAF
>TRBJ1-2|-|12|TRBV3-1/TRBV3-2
ASSHKGQNYGYT
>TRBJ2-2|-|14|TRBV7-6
ASSENRVTNTGELF
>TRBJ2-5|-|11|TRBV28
ASSEDRGETQY
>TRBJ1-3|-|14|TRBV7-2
ASSFRDRSSGNTIY